There are a few counts of the clone carrying this T cell receptor beta chain. TCRdb reanalysed the reads using MiXCR and keeps one entry per CDR3 protein. The sample holds roughly 100,000 distinct CDR3 sequences; 15% to 20% are singletons and the top ten take 8% to 9.5%. Trimming left V 6 bases short and J 5 bases short, with 17 bases between. The germline CDR1 and CDR2 sequences are DFQATT and SNEGSKA (reference sequence). This CDR3 region has 14 residues. The data originate from a study of T cell repertoires in cytomegalovirus infection. Sequenced: PBMCs. The chain recombines TRBV20-1 with TRBJ2-1, with a tentative D call TRBD1 (5 bases). The origin of this receptor is a human donor in good health (CMV status not recorded). Some clones in this sample may be carry-over from other donors' samples. The CDR3 loop is CSAQGFAFHNEQFF. CDR3 nucleotide sequence: TGCAGTGCCCAGGGTTTTGCTTTCCACAATGAGCAGTTCTTC.